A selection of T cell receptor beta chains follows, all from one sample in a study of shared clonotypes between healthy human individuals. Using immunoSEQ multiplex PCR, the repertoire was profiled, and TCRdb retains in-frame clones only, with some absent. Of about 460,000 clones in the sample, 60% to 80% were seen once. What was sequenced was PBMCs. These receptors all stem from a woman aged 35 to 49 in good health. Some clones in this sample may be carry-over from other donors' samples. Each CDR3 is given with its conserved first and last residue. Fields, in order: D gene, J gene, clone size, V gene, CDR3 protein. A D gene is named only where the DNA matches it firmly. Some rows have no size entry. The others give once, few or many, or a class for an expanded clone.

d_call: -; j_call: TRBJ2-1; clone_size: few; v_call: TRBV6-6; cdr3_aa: CASSYGGNEQFF
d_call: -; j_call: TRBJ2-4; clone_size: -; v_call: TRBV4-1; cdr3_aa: CASSQVIGPQGKNIQYF
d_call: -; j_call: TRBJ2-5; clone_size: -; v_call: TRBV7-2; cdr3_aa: CASSLGVGRGQETQYF
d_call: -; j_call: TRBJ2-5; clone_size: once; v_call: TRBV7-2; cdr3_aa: CASSHATSVRAETQYF
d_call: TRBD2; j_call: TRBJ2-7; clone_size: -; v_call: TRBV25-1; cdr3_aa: CASSDLSGGSYEQYF
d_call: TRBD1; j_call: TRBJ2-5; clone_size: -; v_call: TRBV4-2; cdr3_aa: CASSQDLYYRGKTQYF
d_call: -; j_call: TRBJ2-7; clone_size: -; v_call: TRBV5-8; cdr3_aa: CASSGSYEQYF
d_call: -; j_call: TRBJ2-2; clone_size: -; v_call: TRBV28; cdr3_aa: CASSLWQVTGELFF
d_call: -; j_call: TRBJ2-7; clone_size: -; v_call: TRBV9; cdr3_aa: CASSARGAPVPNEQYF
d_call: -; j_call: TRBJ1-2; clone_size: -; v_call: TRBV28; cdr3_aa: CASSFVRASGYTF
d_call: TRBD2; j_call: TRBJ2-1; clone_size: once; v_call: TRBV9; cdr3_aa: CASSVVGLAGNNEQFF
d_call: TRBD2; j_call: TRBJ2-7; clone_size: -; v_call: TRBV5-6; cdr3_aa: CASSVGLAGDDEQYF
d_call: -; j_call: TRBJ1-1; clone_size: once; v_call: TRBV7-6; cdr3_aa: CASSPEGGGGSTEAFF
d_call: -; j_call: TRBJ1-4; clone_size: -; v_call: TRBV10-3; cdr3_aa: CAISESTGKLFF
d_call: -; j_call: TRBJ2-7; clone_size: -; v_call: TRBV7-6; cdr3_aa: CASSLSGSGEQYF